The clone carrying this T cell receptor beta chain was counted only a few times. The antigen is not known. The PCR had 60 Vbeta and 13 Jbeta primers. TCRdb's copy holds only in-frame clones and misses some; the assay was immunoSEQ multiplex PCR. Of about 110,000 clones in the sample, around 83% were seen once. V shed 4 bases and J 4 bases; nucleotides not matched to a gene: 4. This CDR3 region has 14 residues. Germline V gene lookup returns CDR1 SGHNT and CDR2 YYREEE (reference sequence). This sample is drawn from a study of cytomegalovirus exposure and HLA in healthy donors. Regarding the study as a whole: CMV serostatus stood as the only immune exposure information on hand. Accounts indicate the classifier identified cytomegalovirus status with strong specificity and sensitivity. Across HLA loci, a later analysis found differing TCR association rates, with DRB1 most and HLA-C fewest. TCR sequences were mostly rare, though some public TCRs occurred in many donors.

The genes are TRBV5-4 and TRBJ1-2, with TRBD1 identical over 10 bases. Sample: PBMCs. The TCR was taken from a woman in her sixties in good health and CMV-seropositive. The CDR3 region is CASSLRTGGYGYTF. The CDR3 bases are TGTGCCAGCAGCCTCAGGACAGGGGGCTATGGCTACACCTTC.